The subject of this entry is one T cell receptor (beta chain). At one boundary the junction diverges from the germline segment, which might be a read error. This specimen belongs to a study of long-term antiretroviral therapy in people with HIV. Looked up from germline, CDR1 is SSHAT and CDR2 is FNYEAQ (reference sequence). This CDR3 is built from 15 residues. Survey level was the resolution at which the v3.0 immunoSEQ assay ran. Data came from immunoSEQ multiplex PCR; TCRdb stores just in-frame clones and leaves some out. This sample has more than 35,000 clones, with 75% to 90% found just once. The sequence was obtained from a woman under 30 with HIV. The material sequenced was unsorted PBMCs, taken just before starting antiretroviral therapy. This chain connects TRBV7-7 to TRBJ1-4; 7 bases align to TRBD1. CDR3 sequence reads: CASNADRERSEKLFF. As DNA, the CDR3 is TGTGCTAGCAACGCCGACAGGGAGAGAAGTGAAAAACTGTTTTTT.